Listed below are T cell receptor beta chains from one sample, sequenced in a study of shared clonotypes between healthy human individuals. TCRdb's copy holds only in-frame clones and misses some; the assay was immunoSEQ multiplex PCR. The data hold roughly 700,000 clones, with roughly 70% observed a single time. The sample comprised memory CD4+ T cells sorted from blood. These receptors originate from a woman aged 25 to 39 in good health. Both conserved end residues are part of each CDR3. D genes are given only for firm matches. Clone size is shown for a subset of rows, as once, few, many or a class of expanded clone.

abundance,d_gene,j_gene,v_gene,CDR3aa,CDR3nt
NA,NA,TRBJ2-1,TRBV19,CASTNTENRFF,TGTGCCAGTACCAACACCGAGAATCGGTTCTTC
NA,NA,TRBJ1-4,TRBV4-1,CASSQVVQGKVEEKLFF,TGCGCCAGCAGCCAAGTGGTACAGGGAAAGGTAGAGGAAAAACTGTTTTTT
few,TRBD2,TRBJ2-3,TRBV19,CASSTPSGSRDTQYF,TGTGCCAGTAGTACCCCTAGCGGGAGTAGGGATACGCAGTATTTT
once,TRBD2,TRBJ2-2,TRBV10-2,CASSLGTSRTGELFF,TGCGCCAGCAGCCTCGGGACTAGCAGAACCGGGGAGCTGTTTTTT
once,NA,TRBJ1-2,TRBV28,CARSWGGYGYTF,TGTGCCCGCAGTTGGGGGGGGTATGGCTACACCTTC
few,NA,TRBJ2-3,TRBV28,CASSFRLGTAGFTDTQYF,TGTGCCAGCAGTTTCAGGCTCGGAACGGCGGGGTTCACAGATACGCAGTATTTT
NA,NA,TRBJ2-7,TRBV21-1,CASSKAREQYF,TGTGCCAGCAGCAAAGCGCGCGAGCAGTACTTC
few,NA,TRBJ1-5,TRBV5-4,CASSSGQGNQPQHF,TGTGCCAGCAGCTCGGGCCAGGGGAATCAGCCCCAGCATTTT
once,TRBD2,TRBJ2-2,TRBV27,CASSSRSGMDTGELFF,TGTGCCAGCAGTTCCCGTAGCGGGATGGACACCGGGGAGCTGTTTTTT
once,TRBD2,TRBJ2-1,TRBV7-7,CASSRWTSGSGSDEQFF,TGTGCCAGCAGCCGATGGACTAGCGGGAGTGGGTCCGATGAGCAGTTCTTC
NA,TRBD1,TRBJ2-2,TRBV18,CASSLGPGQGNTGELFF,TGTGCCAGCTCACTCGGACCGGGACAGGGGAACACCGGGGAGCTGTTTTTT
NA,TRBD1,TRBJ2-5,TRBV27,CASSPNQGAQETQYF,TGTGCCAGCAGCCCGAATCAGGGGGCGCAGGAGACCCAGTACTTC
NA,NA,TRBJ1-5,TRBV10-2,CASSESKVSNQPQHF,TGCGCCAGCAGTGAGTCGAAAGTTAGCAATCAGCCCCAGCATTTT
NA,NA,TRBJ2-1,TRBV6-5,CASSYSMQGTEQFF,TGTGCCAGCAGTTACTCGATGCAGGGGACTGAGCAGTTCTTC
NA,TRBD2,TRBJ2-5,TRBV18,CASSPRLAGFQETQYF,TGTGCCAGCTCACCTAGACTAGCGGGCTTCCAAGAGACCCAGTACTTC
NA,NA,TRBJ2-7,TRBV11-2,CASSLEFYEQYF,TGTGCCAGCAGCTTAGAGTTCTACGAGCAGTACTTC
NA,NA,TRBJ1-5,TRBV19,CASSWETGMERQPQHF,TGTGCCAGTAGTTGGGAAACAGGGATGGAAAGACAGCCCCAGCATTTT
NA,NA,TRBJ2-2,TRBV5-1,CASLKREVGELFF,TGCGCCAGCCTCAAGAGGGAGGTCGGGGAGCTGTTTTTT
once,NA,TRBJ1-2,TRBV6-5,CASSSTDEGIGYTF,TGTGCCAGCAGTTCTACTGACGAGGGTATTGGCTACACCTTC
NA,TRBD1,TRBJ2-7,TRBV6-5,CASSRTGYEQYF,TGTGCCAGCAGCAGGACAGGGTACGAGCAGTACTTC
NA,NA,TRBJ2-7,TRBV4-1,CASSQVLSYEQYF,TGCGCCAGCAGCCAAGTGCTAAGCTACGAGCAGTACTTC
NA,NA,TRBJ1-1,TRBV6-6,CASSYPKDKGDTEAFF,TGTGCCAGCAGTTACCCCAAGGACAAGGGGGACACTGAAGCTTTCTTT
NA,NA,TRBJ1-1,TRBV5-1,CASSLEVNTEAFF,TGCGCCAGCAGCCTGGAAGTGAACACTGAAGCTTTCTTT
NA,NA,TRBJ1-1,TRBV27,CASSKSRGNTEAFF,TGTGCCAGCAGTAAAAGCAGGGGGAACACTGAAGCTTTCTTT
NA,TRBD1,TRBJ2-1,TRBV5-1,CASSLAAQGYYNEQFF,TGCGCCAGCAGCTTGGCAGCACAGGGGTACTACAATGAGCAGTTCTTC
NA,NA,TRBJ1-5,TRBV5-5,CASSYTAVGPQPQHF,TGTGCCAGCAGCTATACGGCCGTGGGGCCCCAGCCCCAGCATTTT
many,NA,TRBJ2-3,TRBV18,CASSPDPSTDTQYF,TGTGCCAGCTCACCAGATCCTAGCACAGATACGCAGTATTTT
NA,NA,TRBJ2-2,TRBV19,CASSGTQGPNGELFF,TGTGCCAGTAGCGGGACGCAGGGTCCCAACGGGGAGCTGTTTTTT
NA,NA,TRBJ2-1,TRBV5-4,CASSLGGEQFF,TGTGCCAGCAGCTTGGGAGGGGAGCAGTTCTTC
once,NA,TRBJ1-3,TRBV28,CASSFEPPHSGNTIYF,TGTGCCAGCAGCTTTGAGCCGCCGCACTCTGGAAACACCATATATTTT
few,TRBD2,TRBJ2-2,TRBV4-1,CASSHPTSANTGELFF,TGCGCCAGCAGCCACCCGACTAGCGCTAACACCGGGGAGCTGTTTTTT
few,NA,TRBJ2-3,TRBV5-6,CASSLMGPDTQYF,TGTGCCAGCAGCTTGATGGGCCCAGATACGCAGTATTTT
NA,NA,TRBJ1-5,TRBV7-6,CASSPGADYQPQHF,TGTGCCAGCAGCCCCGGGGCAGACTATCAGCCCCAGCATTTT
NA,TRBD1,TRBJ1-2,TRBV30,CAWSVTQGFDGYTF,TGTGCCTGGAGTGTAACACAGGGGTTCGATGGCTACACCTTC
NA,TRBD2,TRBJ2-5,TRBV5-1,CASRGTGLAGEAQYF,TGCGCCAGCAGGGGCACGGGACTAGCGGGAGAGGCCCAGTACTTC
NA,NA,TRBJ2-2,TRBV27,CASSPLVRINTGELFF,TGTGCCAGCAGTCCACTAGTTCGGATAAACACCGGGGAGCTGTTTTTT
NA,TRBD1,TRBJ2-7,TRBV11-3,CASSLRTGTEQYF,TGTGCCAGCAGCTTAAGGACAGGTACCGAGCAGTACTTC
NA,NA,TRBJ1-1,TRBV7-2,CASSYRVDGTEAFF,TGTGCCAGCAGCTACAGGGTAGACGGCACTGAAGCTTTCTTT
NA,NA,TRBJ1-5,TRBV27,CASSLFRGSSLGPQHF,TGTGCCAGCAGTTTATTCAGAGGGTCCTCATTAGGGCCCCAGCATTTT
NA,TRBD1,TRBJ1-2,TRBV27,CASSPMGQLYGYTF,TGTGCCAGCAGTCCCATGGGACAGTTGTATGGCTACACCTTC
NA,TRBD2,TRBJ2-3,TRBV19,CASSVPGLAGGRDTQYF,TGTGCCAGTAGTGTGCCGGGACTAGCGGGAGGGCGAGATACGCAGTATTTT
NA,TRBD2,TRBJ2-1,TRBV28,CASSSPSGRAYEQFF,TGTGCCAGCAGTTCACCTAGCGGGAGGGCCTATGAGCAGTTCTTC
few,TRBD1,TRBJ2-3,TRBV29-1,CSLWTGGTDTQYF,TGCAGCCTTTGGACAGGGGGTACAGATACGCAGTATTTT
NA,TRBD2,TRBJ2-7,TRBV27,CASSLFRGGAYEQYF,TGTGCCAGCAGTTTATTTCGGGGGGGGGCCTACGAGCAGTACTTC
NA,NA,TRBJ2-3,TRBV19,CASAVGVFSTDTQYF,TGTGCCAGTGCCGTCGGCGTATTTAGCACAGATACGCAGTATTTT
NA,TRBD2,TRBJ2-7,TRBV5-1,CASRTGTSGRTYEQYF,TGCGCCAGCAGAACCGGGACTAGCGGGAGAACGTACGAGCAGTACTTC
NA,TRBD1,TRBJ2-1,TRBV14,CASSQGTALSSYNEQFF,TGTGCCAGCAGCCAGGGGACAGCCCTTAGCTCCTACAATGAGCAGTTCTTC
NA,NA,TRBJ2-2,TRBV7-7,CASSPVGVTGELFF,TGTGCCAGCAGCCCAGTGGGGGTAACCGGGGAGCTGTTTTTT
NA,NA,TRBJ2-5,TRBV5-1,CASSFFPIEETQYF,TGCGCCAGCAGCTTTTTCCCGATCGAGGAGACCCAGTACTTC
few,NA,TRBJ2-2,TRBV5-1,CASSDYTGELFF,TGCGCCAGCAGCGACTACACCGGGGAGCTGTTTTTT
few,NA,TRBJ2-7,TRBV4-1,CASSHPIGQTELREQYF,TGCGCCAGCAGCCACCCGATAGGACAGACCGAACTTCGGGAGCAGTACTTC
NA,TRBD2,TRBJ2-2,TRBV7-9,CASSARSGRDTGELFF,TGTGCCAGCAGCGCCCGTAGCGGGAGGGATACCGGGGAGCTGTTTTTT
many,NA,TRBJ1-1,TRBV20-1,CSAKDMSEAFF,TGCAGTGCCAAGGACATGTCTGAAGCTTTCTTT
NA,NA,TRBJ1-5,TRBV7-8,CASSFGGSGNQPQHF,TGTGCCAGCAGCTTTGGGGGATCGGGCAATCAGCCCCAGCATTTT
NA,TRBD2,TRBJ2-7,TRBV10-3,CAISESSTGLAVIEQYF,TGTGCCATCAGTGAGTCAAGCACGGGACTAGCGGTGATCGAGCAGTACTTC